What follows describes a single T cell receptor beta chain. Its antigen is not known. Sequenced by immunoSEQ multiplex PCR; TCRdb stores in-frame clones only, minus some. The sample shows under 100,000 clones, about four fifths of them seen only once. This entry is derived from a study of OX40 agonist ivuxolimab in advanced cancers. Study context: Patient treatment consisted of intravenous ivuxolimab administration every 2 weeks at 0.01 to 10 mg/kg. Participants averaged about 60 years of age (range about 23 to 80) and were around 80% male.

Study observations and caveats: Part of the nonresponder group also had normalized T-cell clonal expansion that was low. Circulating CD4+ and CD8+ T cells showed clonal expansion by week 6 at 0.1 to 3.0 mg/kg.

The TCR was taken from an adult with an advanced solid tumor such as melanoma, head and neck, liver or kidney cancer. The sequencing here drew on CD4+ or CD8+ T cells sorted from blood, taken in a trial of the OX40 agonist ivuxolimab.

The CDR3 protein is CASSTQTRTMNTEAFF. The CDR3 nucleotides read TGTGCCAGTAGTACCCAGACAAGAACAATGAACACTGAAGCTTTCTTT. V gene TRBV19 combines with J gene TRBJ1-1, with D unclear. There are 16 residues in the CDR3. Trimming removed 4 bases at V and 0 bases at J, with 15 bases between. Germline loops: CDR1 LNHDA, CDR2 SQIVND (reference sequence).